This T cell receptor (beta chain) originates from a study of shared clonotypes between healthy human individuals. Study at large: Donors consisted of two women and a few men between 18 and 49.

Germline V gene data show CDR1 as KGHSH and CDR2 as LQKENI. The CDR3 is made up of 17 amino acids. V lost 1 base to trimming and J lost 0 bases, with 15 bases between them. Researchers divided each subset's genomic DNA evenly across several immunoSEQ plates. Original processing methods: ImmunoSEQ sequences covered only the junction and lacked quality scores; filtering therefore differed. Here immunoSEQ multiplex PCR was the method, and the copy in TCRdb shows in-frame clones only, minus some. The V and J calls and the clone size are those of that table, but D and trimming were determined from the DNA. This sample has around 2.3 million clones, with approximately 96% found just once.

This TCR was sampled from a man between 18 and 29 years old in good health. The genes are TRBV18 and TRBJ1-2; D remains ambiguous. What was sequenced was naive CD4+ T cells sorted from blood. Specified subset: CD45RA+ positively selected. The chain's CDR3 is CASSPRVDRLTNYGYTF. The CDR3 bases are TGTGCCAGCTCACCACGTGTGGACCGACTAACTAACTATGGCTACACCTTC.